The clone carrying this T cell receptor beta chain came up a few times. Its cognate antigen is unknown. The data stem from a study of beta chain features in type 1 diabetes. Study findings and constraints: The naive, central memory and Treg TCRB repertoires of patients appeared to be more similar to one another than those of healthy donors. A moderate, significant TCRB CDR3 shortening appeared in type 1 diabetes across four CD4+ subsets.

Trimming shortened V by 5 bases and J by 2 bases, and 13 bases separated the two germline ends. This CDR3 has 14 residues. Germline V gene lookup returns CDR1 LNHDA and CDR2 SQIVND (reference sequence). What was sequenced were expressed TCRB transcripts, since all of the isolated RNA had been reverse transcribed. TCRdb's copy holds only in-frame clones and misses some; the assay was immunoSEQ multiplex PCR. The sample has hundreds of thousands of clones; 10% to 15% are singletons. Heparinised blood was drawn once per donor, averaging about 0.11 L. This chain connects TRBV19 to TRBJ2-7; possibly TRBD2 for D (6 bases). Specimen: naive CD4+ T cells from blood. This clonotype was obtained from a woman under 30 with type 1 diabetes. The CDR3 DNA is TGTGCCAGTAGTGGGAGGACCGAAACCTACGAGCAGTACTTC. Translation: CASSGRTETYEQYF.